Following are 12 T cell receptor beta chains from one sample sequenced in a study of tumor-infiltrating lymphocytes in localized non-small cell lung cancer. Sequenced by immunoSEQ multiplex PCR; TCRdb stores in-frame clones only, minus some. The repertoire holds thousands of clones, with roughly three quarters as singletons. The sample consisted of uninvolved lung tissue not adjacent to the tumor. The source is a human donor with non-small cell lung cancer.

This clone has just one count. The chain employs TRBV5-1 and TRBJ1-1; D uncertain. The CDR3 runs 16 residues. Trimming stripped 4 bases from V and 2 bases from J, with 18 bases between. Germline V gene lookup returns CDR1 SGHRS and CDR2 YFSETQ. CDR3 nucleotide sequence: TGCGCCAGCAGCAGAGAGCCAGCTACAGTAAACACTGAAGCTTTCTTT. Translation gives CASSREPATVNTEAFF.

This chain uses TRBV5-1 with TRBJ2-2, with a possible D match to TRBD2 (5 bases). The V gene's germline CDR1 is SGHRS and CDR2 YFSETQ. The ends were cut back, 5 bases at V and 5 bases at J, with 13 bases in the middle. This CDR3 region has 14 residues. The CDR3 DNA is TGCGCCAGCAGATCACTAGTGGCGACCGGGGAGCTGTTTTTT. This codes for CASRSLVATGELFF.

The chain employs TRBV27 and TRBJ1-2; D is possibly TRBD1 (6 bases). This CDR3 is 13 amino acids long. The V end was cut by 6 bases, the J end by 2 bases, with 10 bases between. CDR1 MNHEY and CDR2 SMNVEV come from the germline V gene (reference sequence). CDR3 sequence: CASRYDRNYGYTF. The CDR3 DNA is TGTGCCAGCAGATATGACAGGAACTATGGCTACACCTTC.

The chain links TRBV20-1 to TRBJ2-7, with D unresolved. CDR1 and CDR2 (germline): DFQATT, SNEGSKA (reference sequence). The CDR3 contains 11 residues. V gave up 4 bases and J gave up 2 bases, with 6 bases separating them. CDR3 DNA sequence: TGCAGTGCTATTGGTACCTACGAGCAGTACTTC. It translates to CSAIGTYEQYF.

CDR3 loop: CASSDTPTGVYYEQYF. CDR3 DNA: TGTGCCAGCAGTGACACTCCGACAGGGGTCTACTACGAGCAGTACTTC. This chain links TRBV6-1 with TRBJ2-7; TRBD1 aligns across 8 bases. The CDR3 length is 16 residues. Germline trimming cut 3 bases from V and 3 bases from J; bases unmatched to any gene: 10. CDR1 and CDR2 from the germline V gene are MNHNS and SASEGT.

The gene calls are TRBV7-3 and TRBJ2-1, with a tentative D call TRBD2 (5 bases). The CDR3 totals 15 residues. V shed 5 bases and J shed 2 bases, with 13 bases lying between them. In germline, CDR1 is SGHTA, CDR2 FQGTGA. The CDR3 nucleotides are TGTGCCAGCAGCCTTGGGATCGGGGCCTACAATGAGCAGTTCTTC. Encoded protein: CASSLGIGAYNEQFF. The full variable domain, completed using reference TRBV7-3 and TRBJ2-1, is GAGVSQTPSNKVTEKGKYVELRCDPISGHTALYWYRQSLGQGPEFLIYFQGTGAADDSGLPNDRFFAVRPEGSVSTLKIQRTERGDSAVYLCASSLGIGAYNEQFFGPGTRLTVL.

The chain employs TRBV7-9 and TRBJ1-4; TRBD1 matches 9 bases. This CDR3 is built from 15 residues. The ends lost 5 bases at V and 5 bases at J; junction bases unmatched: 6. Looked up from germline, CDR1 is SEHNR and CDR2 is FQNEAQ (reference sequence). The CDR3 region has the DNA TGTGCCAGCAGCCCGGGACAGGGTGGAAATGAAAAACTGTTTTTT. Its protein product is CASSPGQGGNEKLFF. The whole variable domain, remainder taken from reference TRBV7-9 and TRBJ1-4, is DTGVSQNPRHKITKRGQNVTFRCDPISEHNRLYWYRQTLGQGPEFLTYFQNEAQLEKSRLLSDRFSAERPKGSFSTLEIQRTEQGDSAMYLCASSPGQGGNEKLFFGSGTQLSVL.

CDR3: CASKVTGRYNSPLHF. The CDR3 nucleotides are TGTGCCAGCAAGGTGACAGGGCGATATAATTCACCCCTCCACTTT. The chain combines TRBV2 with TRBJ1-6; TRBD1 agrees at 7 bases. Germline CDR1 reads SNHLY; CDR2 reads FYNNEI. The CDR3 is 15 residues long. The J segment lost 4 bases and the V segment lost 7 bases, leaving 7 bases of the junction unmatched.

CDR3 DNA: TGTGCCAGTAGTATAATATACAGGGGCTACGAGCAGTACTTC. Translated: CASSIIYRGYEQYF. The V call is TRBV19, the J call TRBJ2-7, with 7 nucleotides matching TRBD1. The germline V gene encodes CDR1 LNHDA and CDR2 SQIVND (reference sequence). Trimming took 2 bases from V and 3 from J; bases not matched to a gene: 4. The CDR3 is 14 amino acids.

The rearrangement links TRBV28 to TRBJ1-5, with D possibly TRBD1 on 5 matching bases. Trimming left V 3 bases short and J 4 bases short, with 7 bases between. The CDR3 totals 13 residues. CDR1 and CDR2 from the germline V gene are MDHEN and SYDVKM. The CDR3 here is CASSFGGNQPQHF. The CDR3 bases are TGTGCCAGCAGTTTCGGGGGAAATCAGCCCCAGCATTTT. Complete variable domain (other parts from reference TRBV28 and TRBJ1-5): DVKVTQSSRYLVKRTGEKVFLECVQDMDHENMFWYRQDPGLGLRLIYFSYDVKMKEKGDIPEGYSVSREKKERFSLILESASTNQTSMYLCASSFGGNQPQHFGDGTRLSIL.

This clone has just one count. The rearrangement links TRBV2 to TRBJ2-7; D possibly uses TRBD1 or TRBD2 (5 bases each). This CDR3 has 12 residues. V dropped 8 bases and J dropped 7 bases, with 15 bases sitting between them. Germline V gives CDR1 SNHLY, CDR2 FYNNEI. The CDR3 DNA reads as TGTGCCAGCGGGCCACCATGGGGGGAGCAGTACTTC. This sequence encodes CASGPPWGEQYF.

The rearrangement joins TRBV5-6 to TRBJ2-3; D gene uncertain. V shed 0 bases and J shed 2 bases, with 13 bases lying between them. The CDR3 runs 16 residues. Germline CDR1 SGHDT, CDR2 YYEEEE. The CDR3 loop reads CASSLGQHLPTDTQYF. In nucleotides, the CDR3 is TGTGCCAGCAGCTTGGGACAACACCTTCCCACAGATACGCAGTATTTT.